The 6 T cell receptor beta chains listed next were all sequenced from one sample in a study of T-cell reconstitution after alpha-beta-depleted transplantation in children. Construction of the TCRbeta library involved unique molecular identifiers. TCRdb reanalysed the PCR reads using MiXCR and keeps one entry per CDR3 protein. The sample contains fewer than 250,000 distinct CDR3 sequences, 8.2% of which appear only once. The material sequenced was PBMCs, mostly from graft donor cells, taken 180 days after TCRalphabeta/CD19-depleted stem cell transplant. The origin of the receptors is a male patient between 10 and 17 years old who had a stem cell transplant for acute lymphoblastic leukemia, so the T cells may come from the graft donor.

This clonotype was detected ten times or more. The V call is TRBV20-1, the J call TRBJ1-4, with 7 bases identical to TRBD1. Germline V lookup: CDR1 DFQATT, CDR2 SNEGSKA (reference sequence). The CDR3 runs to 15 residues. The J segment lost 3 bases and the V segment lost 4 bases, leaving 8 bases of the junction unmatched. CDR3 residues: CSANRQGRSNEKLFF. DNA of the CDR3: TGCAGTGCTAATAGACAGGGCCGGTCTAATGAAAAACTGTTTTTT.

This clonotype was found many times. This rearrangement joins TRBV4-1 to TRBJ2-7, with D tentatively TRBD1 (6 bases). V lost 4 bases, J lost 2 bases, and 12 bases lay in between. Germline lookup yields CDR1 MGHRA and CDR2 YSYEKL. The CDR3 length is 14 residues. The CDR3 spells CASSPWDTPYEQYF. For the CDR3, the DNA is TGCGCCAGCAGCCCCTGGGACACCCCCTACGAGCAGTACTTC.

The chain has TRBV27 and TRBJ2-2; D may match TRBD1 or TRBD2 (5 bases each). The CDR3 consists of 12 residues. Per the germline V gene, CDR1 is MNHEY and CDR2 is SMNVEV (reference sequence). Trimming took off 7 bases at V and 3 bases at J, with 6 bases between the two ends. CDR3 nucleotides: TGTGCCAGCATGGGGGACACCGGGGAGCTGTTTTTT. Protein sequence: CASMGDTGELFF.

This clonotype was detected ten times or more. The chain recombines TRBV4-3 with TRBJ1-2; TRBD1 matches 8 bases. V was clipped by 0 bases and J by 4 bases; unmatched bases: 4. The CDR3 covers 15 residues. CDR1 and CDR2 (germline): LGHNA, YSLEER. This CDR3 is CASSQDGDRFYGYTF. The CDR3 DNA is TGCGCCAGCAGCCAAGATGGGGACAGGTTCTATGGCTACACCTTC.

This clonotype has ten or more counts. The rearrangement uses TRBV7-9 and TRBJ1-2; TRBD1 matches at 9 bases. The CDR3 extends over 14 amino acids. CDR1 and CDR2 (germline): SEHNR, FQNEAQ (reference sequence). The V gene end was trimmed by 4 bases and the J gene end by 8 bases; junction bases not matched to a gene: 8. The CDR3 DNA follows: TGTGCCAGCAGCTCACGGGGACAGGGTGGCGGCTACACCTTC. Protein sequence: CASSSRGQGGGYTF.

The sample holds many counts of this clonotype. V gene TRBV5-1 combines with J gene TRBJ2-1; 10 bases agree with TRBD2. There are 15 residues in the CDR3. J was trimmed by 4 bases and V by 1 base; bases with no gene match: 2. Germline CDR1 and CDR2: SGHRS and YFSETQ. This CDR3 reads CASSLTSGAYNEQFF. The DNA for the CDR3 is TGCGCCAGCAGCTTGACTAGCGGGGCATACAATGAGCAGTTCTTC. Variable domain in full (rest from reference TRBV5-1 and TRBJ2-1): KAGVTQTPRYLIKTRGQQVTLSCSPISGHRSVSWYQQTPGQGLQFLFEYFSETQRNKGNFPGRFSGRQFSNSRSEMNVSTLELGDSALYLCASSLTSGAYNEQFFGPGTRLTVL.